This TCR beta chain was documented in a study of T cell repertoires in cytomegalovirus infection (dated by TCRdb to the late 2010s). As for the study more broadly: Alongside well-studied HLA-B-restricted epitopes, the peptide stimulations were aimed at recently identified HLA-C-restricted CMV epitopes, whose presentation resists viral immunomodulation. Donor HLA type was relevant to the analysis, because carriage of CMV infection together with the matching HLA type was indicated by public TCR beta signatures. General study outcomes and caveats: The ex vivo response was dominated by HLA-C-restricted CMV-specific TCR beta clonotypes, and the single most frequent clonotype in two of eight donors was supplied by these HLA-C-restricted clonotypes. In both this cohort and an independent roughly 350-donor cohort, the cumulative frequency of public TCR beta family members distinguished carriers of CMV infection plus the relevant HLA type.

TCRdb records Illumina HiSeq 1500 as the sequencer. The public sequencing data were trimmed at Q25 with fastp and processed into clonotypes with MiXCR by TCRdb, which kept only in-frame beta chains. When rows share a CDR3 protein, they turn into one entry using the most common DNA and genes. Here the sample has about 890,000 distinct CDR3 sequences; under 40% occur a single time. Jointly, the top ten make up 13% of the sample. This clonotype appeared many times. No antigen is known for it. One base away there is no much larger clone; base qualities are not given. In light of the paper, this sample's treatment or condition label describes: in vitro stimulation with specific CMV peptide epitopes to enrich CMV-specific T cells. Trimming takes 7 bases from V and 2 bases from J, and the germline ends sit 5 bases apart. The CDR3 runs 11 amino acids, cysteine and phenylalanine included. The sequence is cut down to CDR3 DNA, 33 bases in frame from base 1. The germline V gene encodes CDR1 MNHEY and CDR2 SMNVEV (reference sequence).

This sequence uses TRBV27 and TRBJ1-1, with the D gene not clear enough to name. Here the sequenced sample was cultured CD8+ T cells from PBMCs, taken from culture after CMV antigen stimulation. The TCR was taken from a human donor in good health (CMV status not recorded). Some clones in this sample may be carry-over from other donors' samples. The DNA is TGTGCCAGCACCCCAAACACTGAAGCTTTCTTT. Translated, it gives CASTPNTEAFF.